This TCR beta chain was captured by sequencing in a study of vaccination and CD4 T cells after COVID-19. As for the study in general: SARS-CoV-2 positivity in convalescent patients was established by nasal swab PCR; under 10 had mild and one severe disease. Collection of post-vaccine samples followed dose two by a median around 72 days, spanning a range of 14 to 241. The cells were exposed to overlapping spike peptides originating from SARS-CoV-2, HCoV-NL63, HCoV-OC43 and HCoV-229E for stimulation. Cultures serving as controls received a peptide pool (CEFX or HIV-1 Nef) or no peptide.

About this clonotype: Its antigen remains unknown.

This CDR3 is 16 amino acids long. Germline lookup yields CDR1 LNHDA and CDR2 SQIVND (reference sequence). Trimming removed 5 bases from V and 4 bases from J; junction bases left unmatched: 10. At the Johns Hopkins FTIC core, DNA taken from cultured CD4+ T cells was sequenced by way of the Oncomine TCR Beta short-read assay. TCRdb re-called the PCR reads through MiXCR, storing one row per CDR3 protein. The table lists some 18,000 distinct CDR3 sequences, 43% of them singletons. Treatment specified: approximately nine-day PBMC culture with coronavirus spike peptide pools or control peptides (ViraFEST assay).

The rearrangement uses TRBV19 and TRBJ2-5; 10 nucleotides agree with TRBD1. The TCR was taken from a human donor who had recovered from COVID-19. Sequencing used CD4+ T cells from blood, cultured in vitro, obtained after SARS-CoV-2 vaccination. The CDR3 DNA reads as TGTGCCAGTAGTCCTATCCGGGACAGGGGAGGAGAGACCCAGTACTTC. Translating it yields CASSPIRDRGGETQYF.